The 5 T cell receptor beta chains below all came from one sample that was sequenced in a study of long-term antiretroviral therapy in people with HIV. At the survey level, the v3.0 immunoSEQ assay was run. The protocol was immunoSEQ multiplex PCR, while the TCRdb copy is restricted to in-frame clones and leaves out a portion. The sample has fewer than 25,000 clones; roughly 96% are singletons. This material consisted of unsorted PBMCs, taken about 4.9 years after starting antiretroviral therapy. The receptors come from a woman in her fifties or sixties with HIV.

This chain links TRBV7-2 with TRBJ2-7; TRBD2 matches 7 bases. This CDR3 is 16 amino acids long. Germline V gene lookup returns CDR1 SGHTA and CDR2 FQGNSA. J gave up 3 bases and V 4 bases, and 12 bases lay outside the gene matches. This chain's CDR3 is CASSSRRSGILYEQYF. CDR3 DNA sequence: TGTGCCAGCAGCTCTCGGAGGAGCGGGATCCTCTACGAGCAGTACTTC.

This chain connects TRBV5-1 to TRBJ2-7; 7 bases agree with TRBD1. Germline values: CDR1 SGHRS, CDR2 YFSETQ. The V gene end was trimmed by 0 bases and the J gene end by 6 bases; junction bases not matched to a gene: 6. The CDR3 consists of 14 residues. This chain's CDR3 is CASSLAGGRGEQYF. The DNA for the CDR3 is TGCGCCAGCAGCTTGGCAGGGGGTCGGGGCGAGCAGTACTTC.

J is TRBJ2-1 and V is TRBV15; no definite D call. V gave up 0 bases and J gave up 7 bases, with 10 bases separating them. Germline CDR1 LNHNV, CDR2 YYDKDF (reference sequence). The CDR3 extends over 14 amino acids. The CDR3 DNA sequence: TGTGCCACCAGCAGAGACCCGGTAGGGAATGAGCAGTTCTTC. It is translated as CATSRDPVGNEQFF. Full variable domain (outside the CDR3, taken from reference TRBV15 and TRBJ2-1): DAMVIQNPRYQVTQFGKPVTLSCSQTLNHNVMYWYQQKSSQAPKLLFHYYDKDFNNEADTPDNFQSRRPNTSFCFLDIRSPGLGDTAMYLCATSRDPVGNEQFFGPGTRLTVL.

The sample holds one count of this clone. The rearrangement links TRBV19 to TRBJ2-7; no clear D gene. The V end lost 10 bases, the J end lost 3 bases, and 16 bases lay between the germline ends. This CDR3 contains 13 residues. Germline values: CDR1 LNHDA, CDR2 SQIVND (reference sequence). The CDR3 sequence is CANYSGRNYEQYF. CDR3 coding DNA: TGTGCCAATTACTCCGGGCGGAACTACGAGCAGTACTTC. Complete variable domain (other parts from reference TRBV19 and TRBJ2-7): DGGITQSPKYLFRKEGQNVTLSCEQNLNHDAMYWYRQDPGQGLRLIYYSQIVNDFQKGDIAEGYSVSREKKESFPLTVTSAQKNPTAFYLCANYSGRNYEQYFGPGTRLTVT.

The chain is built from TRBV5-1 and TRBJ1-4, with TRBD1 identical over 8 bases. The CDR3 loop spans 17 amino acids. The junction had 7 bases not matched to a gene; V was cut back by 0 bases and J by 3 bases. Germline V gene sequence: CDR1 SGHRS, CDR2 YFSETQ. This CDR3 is CASSLALGTGSNEKLFF. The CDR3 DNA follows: TGCGCCAGCAGCTTGGCCTTGGGGACAGGCTCTAATGAAAAACTGTTTTTT.